A single sample gave rise to the 16 T cell receptor beta chains below, sequenced in a study of CD8+CD57+ T cells in acquired aplastic anemia. Using genomic DNA as the template, TCR beta VDJ and CDR3 profiling was carried out. Each CDR3 protein gets one entry after TCRdb re-called the reads with MiXCR. The sample consists of fewer than 300,000 distinct CDR3 sequences, less than 85% of them appearing once. Only patients with CD8+CD57+ cell expansion on flow cytometry were chosen for sequencing. Input material: sorted CD4+, CD8+, or CD8+CD57+ T cells (not recorded which) from PBMCs. The source is a human donor with aplastic anemia.

This clonotype was observed a handful of times. The gene calls are TRBV20-1 and TRBJ2-7; TRBD2 aligns across 7 bases. With 1 base clipped from V and 7 bases from J, the junction kept 1 base outside the gene matches. There are 11 residues in the CDR3. In germline, CDR1 is DFQATT, CDR2 SNEGSKA (reference sequence). In nucleotides, the CDR3 is TGCAGTGCTAGAGCAGCGGGGGAGCAGTACTTC. Translation: CSARAAGEQYF.

This clonotype was counted once. The rearrangement joins TRBV7-2 to TRBJ2-3, with 7 bases lining up with TRBD1. The germline V gene encodes CDR1 SGHTA and CDR2 FQGNSA. The ends lost 3 bases at V and 15 bases at J; junction bases unmatched: 18. This CDR3 is 15 amino acids long. CDR3 protein: CASSFHPNGTDLSYF. CDR3 nucleotide sequence: TGTGCCAGCAGCTTTCATCCAAACGGGACAGATCTTTCCTATTTT.

This clonotype came up once. The chain carries TRBV7-3 and TRBJ2-7, with D unresolved. The CDR3 length is 15 residues. Germline V gene data show CDR1 as SGHTA and CDR2 as FQGTGA. Trimming stripped 1 base from V and 12 bases from J, with 22 bases between. The CDR3 reads CASSLSRATSNTPYF. Here the CDR3 DNA reads TGTGCCAGCAGCTTAAGTAGGGCTACGAGCAATACGCCGTACTTC.

The chain uses TRBV5-5 and TRBJ2-7; maybe TRBD2 (5 bases). V was clipped by 2 bases and J by 6 bases, with 15 bases between them. CDR3 length equals 14 residues. In germline, CDR1 is SGHKS, CDR2 YYEKEE (reference sequence). CDR3 nucleotides: TGTGCCAGCAGCTTAGATCTGAGGGCGGGCGAGCAGTACTTC. This gives the protein CASSLDLRAGEQYF.

The chain is built from TRBV7-8 and TRBJ2-7; D possibly corresponds to TRBD1 (5 bases). In germline, CDR1 is SGHVS, CDR2 FQNEAQ. This CDR3 comprises 18 residues. The ends were cut back, 2 bases at V and 3 bases at J, with 23 bases in the middle. The CDR3 sequence: CASSLHRDPTAHYYEQYV. CDR3 DNA: TGTGCCAGCAGCTTACATCGAGACCCGACAGCGCATTACTACGAGCAGTACGTC.

For this clonotype: The final CDR3 position lacks the conserved phenylalanine or tryptophan, pointing to a likely read error. No DNA is shown, since the ends of the CDR3 on it are uncertain; the CDR3 is the one TCRdb lists. This chain uses TRBV7-2 with TRBJ2-4; no DNA check was done on the table's D call, TRBD2. The CDR3 has 12 residues if both end residues are counted. In germline, CDR1 is SGHTA, CDR2 FQGNSA. The CDR3 region is CASGGAQSLNYG.

The chain carries TRBV4-3 and TRBJ2-7; 8 bases agree with TRBD2. The length of the CDR3 is 15 residues. V shed 0 bases and J 2 bases; nucleotides not matched to a gene: 3. Germline CDR1 and CDR2: LGHNA and YSLEER. This CDR3 reads CASSQDRRGAYEQYF. For the CDR3, the DNA is TGCGCCAGCAGCCAAGACCGGCGGGGGGCCTACGAGCAGTACTTC.

The chain carries TRBV5-1 and TRBJ2-3; D might be TRBD1 or TRBD2, each matching 6 bases. This CDR3 is 16 amino acids long. Deletions cut 1 base from V and 6 bases from J, with 18 bases between. CDR1 and CDR2 (germline): SGHRS, YFSETQ. CDR3 DNA sequence: TGCGCCAGCAGCTTGTCATTAGGGGGAGGTCCCGATACGCAGTATTTT. Translated, it gives CASSLSLGGGPDTQYF.

A word on this clonotype: At one of its ends the junction is not consistent with the germline gene, which may arise from a read error. The chain uses TRBV9 and TRBJ2-2; D possibly matches TRBD1 or TRBD2 (5 bases each). CDR3 length: 14 amino acids. CDR1 and CDR2 from the germline V gene are SGDLS and YYNGEE. This chain's CDR3 is CASSLRGGTGEPFF. The CDR3 DNA reads TGTGCCAGCAGCTTACGGGGCGGCACCGGGGAGCCGTTTTTT.

On this clonotype itself: Because the CDR3 is missing its conserved closing phenylalanine or tryptophan, this is likely a read error. This rearrangement joins TRBV7-8 to TRBJ2-3; D is possibly TRBD1 or TRBD2 (6 bases each). There are 13 residues in the CDR3. CDR1 and CDR2 from the germline V gene are SGHVS and FQNEAQ. V lost 5 bases to trimming and J lost 9 bases, with 15 bases between them. CDR3 region: CASSDGGGATQYY. CDR3 in DNA: TGTGCCAGCAGCGACGGGGGCGGAGCCACGCAGTATTAT.

Remarks on this clonotype: At one boundary the junction diverges from the germline segment, which might be a read error. The rearrangement joins TRBV5-4 to TRBJ2-2; D gene unclear. This CDR3 spans 15 amino acids. Germline CDR1 is SGHNT and CDR2 is YYREEE (reference sequence). The CDR3 nucleotides are TGTGCTAGCAGCAGACGAGCAGTGAACACCGGGGAGCTGTTTTTT. It is translated as CASSRRAVNTGELFF.

The V gene is TRBV5-1, the J gene TRBJ2-3; D unclear. CDR1 and CDR2 from the germline V gene are SGHRS and YFSETQ. V lost 4 bases, J lost 8 bases, and 17 bases lay in between. CDR3 length: 14 amino acids. The CDR3 coding sequence is TGCGCCAGCAGCGTTTCCAGCATCCACACTACGCAGTATTTT. It is translated as CASSVSSIHTTQYF. Using reference TRBV5-1 and TRBJ2-3 for the parts outside the CDR3, the full variable domain is KAGVTQTPRYLIKTRGQQVTLSCSPISGHRSVSWYQQTPGQGLQFLFEYFSETQRNKGNFPGRFSGRQFSNSRSEMNVSTLELGDSALYLCASSVSSIHTTQYFGPGTRLTVL.

Points on this clonotype: The junction departs from the called germline gene at one end, perhaps through a read error. The J gene is TRBJ2-3, the V gene TRBV7-8, with a possible D match to TRBD2 (6 bases). CDR1 SGHVS and CDR2 FQNEAQ come from the germline V gene. This CDR3 has 14 residues. CDR3 sequence (DNA): TGTGCCAGCAGCTTTGAGGGAGGTCCCGCTACGCAGTCCTTT. It translates to CASSFEGGPATQSF.

As concerns this clonotype: A read error is likely, as this CDR3 ends without the conserved phenylalanine or tryptophan. The DNA is left out, because the CDR3 cannot be placed on it with certainty; the CDR3 is given as TCRdb lists it. V and J are TRBV7-6 and TRBJ2-1; the D segment call TRBD1 is taken from the table without a DNA check. The CDR3 has 13 amino acids, counting both end residues. Germline V gene lookup returns CDR1 SGHVS and CDR2 FNYEAQ. CDR3 protein: CASSSDRGNAPPY.

V gene TRBV7-8 combines with J gene TRBJ2-1, with 8 bases lining up with TRBD1. CDR1 is SGHVS, CDR2 FQNEAQ, per germline. This CDR3 is 17 amino acids long. The ends lost 4 bases at V and 6 bases at J; junction bases unmatched: 14. In nucleotides, the CDR3 is TGTGCCAGCAGCTCTGCGAGGACAGGGACTTCTTCCAATGAGCAGTTCTTC. Its translation: CASSSARTGTSSNEQFF.

The chain links TRBV5-6 to TRBJ1-2; D gene ambiguous. V was shortened by 4 bases and J by 8 bases, with 21 bases between the two germline ends. CDR1 is SGHDT, CDR2 YYEEEE, per germline. The CDR3 loop spans 15 amino acids. CDR3 loop: CASSIPDPTIRGYTF. As DNA, the CDR3 is TGTGCCAGCAGCATACCGGACCCCACTATTCGGGGCTACACCTTC. Together with reference TRBV5-6 and TRBJ1-2, the CDR3 gives the full variable domain: DAGVTQSPTHLIKTRGQQVTLRCSPKSGHDTVSWYQQALGQGPQFIFQYYEEEERQRGNFPDRFSGHQFPNYSSELNVNALLLGDSALYLCASSIPDPTIRGYTFGSGTRLTVV.